This TCR beta chain was recovered during a study of cytomegalovirus exposure and HLA in healthy donors. Points from the study as a whole: Cytomegalovirus association was listed for around 180 TCR beta chains. An ancestry cluster, one associated with Asian ancestry, reportedly showed fewer N-insertions than the approximately 720-donor mean in a later analysis.

In the case of this clone: Its antigen is still unknown.

The PCR ran on 60 Vbeta and 13 Jbeta primers. Some clones are missing from TCRdb's copy, which holds only in-frame ones; the method was immunoSEQ multiplex PCR. This table holds tens of thousands of clones, roughly 72% found once. The CDR3 has 13 amino acids. Trimming at V came to 3 bases and at J to 5 bases, leaving 3 bases not matched to a gene. Germline V gene lookup returns CDR1 ENHRY and CDR2 SYGVKD. This sequence was found in a woman aged 25 to 39 in good health and CMV-seropositive. Sequencing used PBMCs. V gene TRBV10-3 combines with J gene TRBJ2-5, with 7 positions matching TRBD1. CDR3 sequence: CAISDRQGETQYF. CDR3 nucleotides: TGTGCCATCAGTGACAGACAGGGCGAGACCCAGTACTTC.